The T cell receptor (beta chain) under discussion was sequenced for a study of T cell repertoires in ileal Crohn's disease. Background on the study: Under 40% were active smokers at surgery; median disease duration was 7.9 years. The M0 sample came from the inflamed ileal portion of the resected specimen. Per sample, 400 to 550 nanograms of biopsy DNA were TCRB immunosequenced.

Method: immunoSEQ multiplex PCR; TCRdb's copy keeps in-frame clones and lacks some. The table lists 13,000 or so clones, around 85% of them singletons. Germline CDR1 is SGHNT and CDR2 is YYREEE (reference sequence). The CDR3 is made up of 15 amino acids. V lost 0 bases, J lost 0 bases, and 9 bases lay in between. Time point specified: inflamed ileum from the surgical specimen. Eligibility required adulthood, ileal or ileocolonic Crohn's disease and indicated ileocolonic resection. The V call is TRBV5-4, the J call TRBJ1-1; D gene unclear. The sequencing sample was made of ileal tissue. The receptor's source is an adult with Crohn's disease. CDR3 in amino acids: CASSLALQMNTEAFF. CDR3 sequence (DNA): TGTGCCAGCAGCTTGGCACTCCAGATGAACACTGAAGCTTTCTTT.